A single sample gave rise to the 14 T cell receptor beta chains below, sequenced in a study of cytomegalovirus exposure and HLA in healthy donors. The PCR ran on 60 Vbeta and 13 Jbeta primers. Here immunoSEQ multiplex PCR was the method, and the copy in TCRdb shows in-frame clones only, minus some. The sample holds over 200,000 clones, approximately 82% seen once. Sequences were obtained from PBMCs. Receptors were obtained from a woman aged 40 to 49 in good health and CMV-seronegative.

The chain recombines TRBV27 with TRBJ1-1, with TRBD1 as a possible D gene (5 bases). V shed 7 bases and J shed 3 bases, with 15 bases lying between them. Germline values: CDR1 MNHEY, CDR2 SMNVEV (reference sequence). The CDR3 length is 14 residues. CDR3 protein: CASNPLGGDTEAFF. CDR3 DNA: TGTGCCAGCAACCCGCTTGGGGGGGACACTGAAGCTTTCTTT.

This clone was recorded a few times. This sample also contains other DNA sequences that code for the same CDR3. The rearrangement uses TRBV18 and TRBJ1-3; 8 positions agree with TRBD1. CDR3 length: 16 amino acids. Germline trimming cut 3 bases from V and 1 base from J; bases unmatched to any gene: 5. Looked up from germline, CDR1 is KGHSH and CDR2 is LQKENI. CDR3 loop: CASSPGTGGSGNTIYF. The CDR3 DNA sequence: TGTGCCAGCTCACCCGGGACAGGCGGGTCTGGAAACACCATATATTTT.

The V and J genes are TRBV7-6 and TRBJ1-5, with D possibly TRBD1 on 5 matching bases. The CDR3 length is 15 residues. The V and J ends lost 5 bases and 2 bases respectively, with 13 bases between them. Germline CDR1 and CDR2: SGHVS and FNYEAQ. CDR3 nucleotides: TGTGCCAGCAGCCCCGACAGCCATCGCAATCAGCCCCAGCATTTT. As protein: CASSPDSHRNQPQHF.

The chain links TRBV4-2 to TRBJ2-5; unclear D gene. Trimming shortened V by 1 base and J by 5 bases, and 14 bases separated the two germline ends. The length of the CDR3 is 15 residues. Germline values: CDR1 LGHNA, CDR2 YNFKEQ. The CDR3 coding sequence is TGTGCCAGCAGCCAAGTCCGACAATCCGTGGAGACCCAGTACTTC. This encodes CASSQVRQSVETQYF.

The chain links TRBV28 to TRBJ1-1; 7 nucleotides match TRBD1. CDR1 and CDR2 from the germline V gene are MDHEN and SYDVKM. The CDR3 length is 13 residues. V shed 10 bases and J 6 bases; nucleotides not matched to a gene: 11. CDR3 coding DNA: TGTGCCACCCAGGACAGGAGACACCCTGAAGCTTTCTTT. It yields the protein CATQDRRHPEAFF.

This chain joins TRBV28 and TRBJ1-3; D possibly corresponds to TRBD1 (6 bases). The germline V gene has CDR1 MDHEN and CDR2 SYDVKM. The CDR3 sequence is 15 residues long. Trimming took off 3 bases at V and 0 bases at J, with 9 bases between the two ends. CDR3: CASSFGQISGNTIYF. CDR3 bases: TGTGCCAGCAGTTTTGGACAGATCTCTGGAAACACCATATATTTT.

The chain links TRBV30 to TRBJ2-1, with TRBD1 identical over 11 bases. The germline V gene encodes CDR1 GTSNPN and CDR2 SVGIG (reference sequence). This CDR3 contains 14 residues. V gave up 4 bases and J gave up 12 bases; unmatched junction bases: 11. The chain's CDR3 is CAWTGQGAPGGQFF. CDR3 in DNA: TGTGCCTGGACCGGACAGGGGGCCCCAGGAGGGCAGTTCTTC.

The CDR3 nucleotides read TGTGCCAGTAGTATGGTTCACTTTTCGGGAATTGGTCAGCCCCAGCATTTT. Translating gives CASSMVHFSGIGQPQHF. The rearrangement uses TRBV19 and TRBJ1-5; no firm D call. The V gene lost 3 bases and the J gene lost 6 bases, with 21 bases spanning the gap. Germline CDR1 is LNHDA and CDR2 is SQIVND (reference sequence). The length of the CDR3 is 17 residues.

This chain connects TRBV25-1 to TRBJ1-6; 7 bases are a match to TRBD1. V trimming: 2 bases; J trimming: 10 bases; junction bases outside the gene matches: 2. This CDR3 spans 13 amino acids. CDR1 is MGHDK, CDR2 SYGVNS, per germline. CDR3 protein: CASSETGESPLHF. The CDR3 DNA reads as TGTGCCAGCAGTGAAACAGGGGAATCACCCCTCCACTTT.

The genes are TRBV30 and TRBJ1-3; D is perhaps TRBD1 (6 bases). The CDR3 is 13 residues long. Germline V gives CDR1 GTSNPN, CDR2 SVGIG (reference sequence). The CDR3 sequence is CARNRVPGNTIYF. CDR3 nucleotides: TGTGCGCGGAACAGGGTCCCTGGAAACACCATATATTTT.

The V and J genes are TRBV25-1 and TRBJ1-4; D remains ambiguous. V was cut by 3 bases and J by 5 bases, with 10 bases left in between. From germline, CDR1 is MGHDK and CDR2 SYGVNS. The CDR3 sequence is 14 residues long. The CDR3, as DNA: TGTGCCAGCAGTGAGAGGGTCGGAAATGAAAAACTGTTTTTT. As protein: CASSERVGNEKLFF.

The rearrangement uses TRBV18 and TRBJ1-1; tentatively, D is TRBD1 (5 bases). Trimming took 0 bases from V and 5 from J, leaving 7 bases between them. The CDR3 has 13 amino acids. The germline V gene has CDR1 KGHSH and CDR2 LQKENI. DNA of the CDR3: TGTGCCAGCTCACCACCGACAGTGACTGAAGCTTTCTTT. The encoded protein is CASSPPTVTEAFF. Based on the CDR3 plus reference TRBV18 and TRBJ1-1, the full variable domain is NAGVMQNPRHLVRRRGQEARLRCSPMKGHSHVYWYRQLPEEGLKFMVYLQKENIIDESGMPKERFSAEFPKEGPSILRIQQVVRGDSAAYFCASSPPTVTEAFFGQGTRLTVV.

The rearrangement links TRBV7-2 to TRBJ1-6, with 7 bases fitting TRBD1. The ends lost 4 bases at V and 3 bases at J; junction bases unmatched: 6. CDR1 and CDR2 from the germline V gene are SGHTA and FQGNSA. CDR3 length: 16 amino acids. The CDR3 DNA reads TGTGCCAGCAGCTCGGCAGGGACAGACTATAATTCACCCCTCCACTTT. Translating it yields CASSSAGTDYNSPLHF.

This sequence joins TRBV2 and TRBJ1-2; perhaps TRBD1 as D (5 bases). The CDR3 spans 13 residues. Trimming stripped 8 bases from V and 0 bases from J, with 10 bases between. Germline-derived CDR1 and CDR2 are SNHLY and FYNNEI. The CDR3 nucleotides read TGTGCCAGCGGGGCAGGGCCTAACTATGGCTACACCTTC. Translating it yields CASGAGPNYGYTF. The full variable domain, rest sourced from reference TRBV2 and TRBJ1-2, is EPEVTQTPSHQVTQMGQEVILRCVPISNHLYFYWYRQILGQKVEFLVSFYNNEISEKSEIFDDQFSVERPDGSNFTLKIRSTKLEDSAMYFCASGAGPNYGYTFGSGTRLTVV.